The present TCR beta chain was sequenced within a study of blood T cells in healthy people across ages (dated by TCRdb to between 2015 and 2016). Turning to the overall study: Template switching captured roughly one uniquely barcoded TCR beta cDNA molecule per two T cells in model experiments. The study measured age-related changes in TCR beta repertoire diversity using deep sequencing normalized with unique cDNA molecular identifiers. Using the same blood draw, the study looked at two additional independent replicas of 1 million unique cDNA reads for two donors, one aged 18 to 30 and the other aged 80 or older. To avoid experimental bias, donors of different ages were distributed randomly across sequencing lanes. Four age groups were formed from the donors: young (average 16 years), middle-aged (approximately 40), aged (about 68) and long-lived (around 80). Here is what the overall study found, with its caveats: Estimates of total diversity based on one million sequenced T cells were considered lower bounds and underestimates. Since profiling was done on bulk unsorted PBMCs, naive and antigen-experienced compartments could not be conclusively compared. Observed TCR beta diversity per million T cells fell roughly linearly with age, and a significant reduction was already apparent by age around 39. Because donor CMV infection status was unknown, age-related changes in expanded clonotypes were potentially confounded. Compared with the aged group, the long-lived group had more naive CD4+ T cells, fewer expanded clones and increased TCR diversity, a pattern suggesting age selection. A strong correlation was found between observed TCR beta diversity and the percentage of naive T cells measured by flow cytometry.

In the case of this clonotype: This receptor's antigen is unknown. A single base separates this from a much larger clone, so it may be a read error.

Based on the germline V gene (reference sequence), the CDR1 and CDR2 sequences are DFQATT and SNEGSKA. The CDR3 covers 15 residues, taking in both the cysteine and the phenylalanine. The read is trimmed to its CDR3 DNA, 45 bases read in frame from base 1. Library preparation employed 5' RACE. Sequenced using an Illumina HiSeq 2500. A second PCR of about 6 to 11 cycles was performed with a sample-barcoded 5' primer and a J-beta primer mix. A unique molecular identifier was introduced onto each TCR beta cDNA molecule by a template-switch 5' adaptor carrying 12 random nucleotides. Each sample yielded at least 3 million CDR3-containing paired-end reads. First-strand cDNA was synthesized from all RNA with the Mint cDNA synthesis kit, primed by a TRBC-specific oligonucleotide. Following uracil-DNA glycosylase treatment, all cDNA underwent a first 18-cycle PCR with the universal primers M1SS and BC2_uni_R. The authors processed their data as follows. For normalization, 1 million high-quality reads were randomly selected from each sample, with every read carrying a distinct molecular identifier. Instead of being binned into consensus sequences, reads that shared molecular identifiers were thrown out. CDR3 identification, clonotype clustering and error correction used MiTCR with a Q25 quality threshold and the strictest error-elimination algorithm. Lower-bound total TCR beta diversity was estimated with a nonparametric unseen species model using Euler transformation. The public reads were run again by TCRdb, first through fastp at Q25 and then through MiXCR, and only productive beta chains were kept. Each CDR3 protein gets just one entry, which takes the most common genes and DNA from the rows behind it. What appears here as the V and J calls and clone size reflects TCRdb's work, not the paper's. This sample gives 790,000 or so distinct CDR3 sequences in total; about half of them show up just once. About a sixth of the sample lies in the top ten.

Systemically healthy Caucasian individuals from Russia, roughly 40 in total and aged about 6 to 100 years, were included as donors. Approximately 9.3 milliliters of peripheral blood were collected from each donor into EDTA-treated Vacutainer tubes. Ficoll-Paque density-gradient centrifugation was used to isolate PBMCs, with at least 6 million obtained per sample. Total RNA was extracted from PBMCs with Trizol reagent, with at least 6 micrograms obtained per sample. Naive CD45RAhigh/CD27high T cell percentages were measured by flow cytometry on a PBMC aliquot from every donor. Sequencing was carried out using blood. The clonotype was recovered from a man aged 80 or over in good health. Recombination joined TRBV20-1 with TRBJ2-1; the central 11 bases match TRBD2. In nucleotides, the sequence is TGCGGTGCTAGAGATCTACTAGCGGGAGTGGCTGAGCAGTTCTTC. Its amino acids are CGARDLLAGVAEQFF.